One sample yielded the 3 T cell receptor beta chains listed below, sequenced in a study of blood T cell repertoires in COVID-19. Method: immunoSEQ multiplex PCR; TCRdb's copy keeps in-frame clones and lacks some. Among about 200,000 clones, less than 85% were seen once, and the ten largest hold 4.5% to 7%. Sequencing used peripheral blood. The source of these receptors is a woman between 70 and 85 years old with acute or convalescent COVID-19.

This rearrangement joins TRBV12-3 or TRBV12-4 to TRBJ1-2; possibly TRBD1 for D (5 bases). V was clipped by 6 bases and J by 3 bases, with 11 bases between them. The length of the CDR3 is 13 residues. CDR3: CASRAGWDYGYTF. CDR3 DNA sequence: TGTGCCAGCAGGGCAGGGTGGGACTATGGCTACACCTTC.

V is TRBV2 and J is TRBJ1-4, with D possibly matching TRBD1 (5 bases). The length of the CDR3 is 13 residues. CDR1 and CDR2 (germline): SNHLY, FYNNEI. Trimming left V 4 bases short and J 10 bases short, with 13 bases between. This CDR3 reads CASSATGGGKLFF. CDR3 coding DNA: TGTGCCAGCAGTGCCACAGGCGGGGGAAAACTGTTTTTT.

V usage is TRBV10-1 and J usage is TRBJ2-5; D remains unclear. The CDR3 consists of 13 residues. V was shortened by 3 bases and J by 0 bases, with 5 bases between the two germline ends. CDR1 WNHNN and CDR2 SYGVQD come from the germline V gene (reference sequence). The CDR3 coding sequence is TGCGCCAGCAGTGAACTGAACCAAGAGACCCAGTACTTC. Protein sequence: CASSELNQETQYF.